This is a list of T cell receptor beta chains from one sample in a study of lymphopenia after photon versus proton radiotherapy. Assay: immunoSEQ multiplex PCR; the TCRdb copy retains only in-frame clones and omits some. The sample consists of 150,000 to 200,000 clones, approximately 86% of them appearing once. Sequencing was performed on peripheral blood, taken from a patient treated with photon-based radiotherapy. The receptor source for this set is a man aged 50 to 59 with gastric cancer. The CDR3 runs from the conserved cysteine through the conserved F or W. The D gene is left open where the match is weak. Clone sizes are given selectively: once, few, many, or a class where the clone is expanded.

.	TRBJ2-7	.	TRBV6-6	TGTGCCAGCAGTTTCAATCGACAGCCTAACGAGCAGTACTTC	CASSFNRQPNEQYF
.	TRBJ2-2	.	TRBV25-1	TGTGCCAGCAGTGTCCCCCGACAGACATGGGCCGGGGAGCTGTTTTTT	CASSVPRQTWAGELFF
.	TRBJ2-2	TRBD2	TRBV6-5	TGTGCCAGCAGGGGGACTAGCGGGAGGACCGGGGAGCTGTTTTTT	CASRGTSGRTGELFF
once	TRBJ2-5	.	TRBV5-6	TGTGCCAGCAGCTTGGTATGGGGCCAAGAGACCCAGTACTTC	CASSLVWGQETQYF
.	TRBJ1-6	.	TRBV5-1	TGCGCCAGCAGCTTGATTTCGGACGGTAATTCACCCCTCCACTTT	CASSLISDGNSPLHF
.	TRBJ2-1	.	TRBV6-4	TGTGCCAGCAGTGACTCTGGACATCCGAACTCCTACAATGAGCAGTTCTTC	CASSDSGHPNSYNEQFF
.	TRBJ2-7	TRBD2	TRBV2	TGTGCCAGCAGGGGACTAGCCTACGAGCAGTACTTC	CASRGLAYEQYF
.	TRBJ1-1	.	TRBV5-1	TGCGCCAGCAGCTTGGCTCCGGGGGCACTCTCTTTGACTAACACTGAAGCTTTCTTT	CASSLAPGALSLTNTEAFF
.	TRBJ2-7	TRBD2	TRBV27	TGTGCCAGCAGCCCTCTTAGCGGGGCCTACGAGCAGTACTTC	CASSPLSGAYEQYF
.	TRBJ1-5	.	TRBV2	TGTGCCAGCAGTCTGGGGGGGGGAATTCAGCCCCAGCATTTT	CASSLGGGIQPQHF
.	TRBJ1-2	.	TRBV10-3	TGTGCCATCAGTGAGCGACCCACGACGGATAACTATGGCTACACCTTC	CAISERPTTDNYGYTF
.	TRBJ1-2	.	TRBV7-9	TGTGCCAGCAGCCAAGAGCAGGAATTACAGGTCTATGGCTACACCTTC	CASSQEQELQVYGYTF
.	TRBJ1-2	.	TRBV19	TGTGCCAGTAGTATAGATCAGGCAGCAAACTATGGCTACACCTTC	CASSIDQAANYGYTF
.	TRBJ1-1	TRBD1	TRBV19	TGTGCCAGTAGTATTATCTCGCGGGACAGGCAGTCCACTGAAGCTTTCTTT	CASSIISRDRQSTEAFF
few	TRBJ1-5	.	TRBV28	TGTGCCACCGGGACCCTCAATCAGCCCCAGCATTTT	CATGTLNQPQHF
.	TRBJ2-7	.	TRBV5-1	TGCGCCAGCAGCTTGGAGGCGGTCCACTCCTACGAGCAGTACTTC	CASSLEAVHSYEQYF
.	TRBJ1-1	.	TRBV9	TGTGCCAGCAGCCCCAGAGGGGGACCCACTGAAGCTTTCTTT	CASSPRGGPTEAFF
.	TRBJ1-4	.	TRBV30	TGTGCCTGGGAACACAAGGGTGCAACTAATGAAAAACTGTTTTTT	CAWEHKGATNEKLFF
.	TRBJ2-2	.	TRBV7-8	TGTGCCAGCAGCTTATATGTGGGGGGCAGAAAAAACACCGGGGAGCTGTTTTTT	CASSLYVGGRKNTGELFF
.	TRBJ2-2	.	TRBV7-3	TGTGCCAGCAGCCCTATCACCACCGGGGAGCTGTTTTTT	CASSPITTGELFF
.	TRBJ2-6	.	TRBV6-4	TGTGCCAGCAGCCCTATGGCGACCGGGGCCAACGTCCTGACTTTC	CASSPMATGANVLTF
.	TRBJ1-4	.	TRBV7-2	TGTGCCAGCAGCTTAGTTGGCGCGGGGGTAACTAATGAAAAACTGTTTTTT	CASSLVGAGVTNEKLFF
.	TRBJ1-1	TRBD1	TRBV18	TGTGCCAGCTCAACCTCTGGGACAGCAGGAGCTTTCTTT	CASSTSGTAGAFF
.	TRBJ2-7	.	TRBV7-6	TGTGCCAGCAGCTCCGGAGAGGGGAGGTCCTACGAGCAGTACTTC	CASSSGEGRSYEQYF
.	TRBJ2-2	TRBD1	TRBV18	TGTGCCAGCTCACACAACAGGGGTACGAACACCGGGGAGCTGTTTTTT	CASSHNRGTNTGELFF
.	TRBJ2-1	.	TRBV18	TGTGCCAGCTCACCACCAGGGACCGCCAATGAGCAGTTCTTC	CASSPPGTANEQFF
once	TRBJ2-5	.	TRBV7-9	TGTGCCAGCAGCCCGGAGGGCCTCCAAGAGACCCAGTACTTC	CASSPEGLQETQYF
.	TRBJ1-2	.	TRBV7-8	TGTGCCAGCAGCTTAGTACCAGGGTCTGGCTACACCTTC	CASSLVPGSGYTF
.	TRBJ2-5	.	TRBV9	TGTGCCAGCAGCGTATTGGCGGGGATGCAAGAGACCCAGTACTTC	CASSVLAGMQETQYF
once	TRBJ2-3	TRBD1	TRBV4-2	TGTGCCAGCAGCCGGGACAGGGAAGGGGCAGATACGCAGTATTTT	CASSRDREGADTQYF
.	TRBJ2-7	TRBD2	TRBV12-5	TGTGCTAGTGGTTTACGCCGGGCGGGGGCCTACGAGCAGTACTTC	CASGLRRAGAYEQYF
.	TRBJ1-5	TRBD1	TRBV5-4	TGTGCCAGCAGCTGGGGGGGACAGGGATCGGGTCAGCCCCAGCATTTT	CASSWGGQGSGQPQHF
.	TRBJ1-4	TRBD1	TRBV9	TGTGCCAGCAGCCCGGGGACAGCCGCAACTAATGAAAAACTGTTTTTT	CASSPGTAATNEKLFF
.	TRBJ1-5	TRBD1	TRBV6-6	TGTGCCAGCAGTTACACAGGGGAGGGCGAGCAGCCCCAGCATTTT	CASSYTGEGEQPQHF
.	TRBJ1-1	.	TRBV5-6	TGTGCCAGCAGCAGATTTGGAGGGGCATCTGAAGCTTTCTTT	CASSRFGGASEAFF
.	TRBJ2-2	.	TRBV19	TGTGCCAGTAGTATTTCGGGGACCACCGGGGAGCTGTTTTTT	CASSISGTTGELFF
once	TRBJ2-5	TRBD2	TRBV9	TGTGCCAGCAGTTCGTCTAGCGGGAGGACTGAGACCCAGTACTTC	CASSSSSGRTETQYF
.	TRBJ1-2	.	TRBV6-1	TGTGCCAGCAGTGAAGAATCAGGAGATGGCTACACCTTC	CASSEESGDGYTF
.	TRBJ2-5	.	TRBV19	TGTGCCAGTAGTATGAATCGAAAGGGACAAGAGACCCAGTACTTC	CASSMNRKGQETQYF
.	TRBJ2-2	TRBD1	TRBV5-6	TGTGCCATGACAGGGGGTGTCACCGGGGAGCTGTTTTTT	CAMTGGVTGELFF
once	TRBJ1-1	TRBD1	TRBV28	TGTGCCAGCACCCTGGGACAGGGTAAAACTGAAGCTTTCTTT	CASTLGQGKTEAFF
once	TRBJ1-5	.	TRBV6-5	TGTGCCAGCAGACTGGACGGAAATTTCGCTCAGCCCCAGCATTTT	CASRLDGNFAQPQHF
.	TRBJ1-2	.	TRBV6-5	TGTGCCAGCAGTTACTCGGCGCGGGAAGCTAACTATGGCTACACCTTC	CASSYSAREANYGYTF